This T cell receptor beta chain was captured in a study of T cells in Graves' hyperthyroidism and ophthalmopathy. The CDR3 spans 12 residues. The germline V gene has CDR1 MDHEN and CDR2 SYDVKM. Trimming pared 7 bases from V and 3 bases from J, leaving 10 bases between. Study observations and caveats: Prediction of ophthalmopathy progression came a median about 6 months pre-onset.

At least ten counts were recorded for this clonotype. Its specificity is not known. There were TCR beta CDR3 regions amplified from RNA transcripts. A first-round RT-PCR of the TCR CDR3 used the HTBI primer set. MiXCR, run by TCRdb on the multiplex PCR reads, gives a single entry per CDR3 protein. The table has fewer than 350,000 distinct CDR3 sequences, about 21% seen once; the top ten hold over 40%. The receptor comes from a woman between 50 and 59 years old with Graves' hyperthyroidism. The V gene is TRBV28, the J gene TRBJ2-7; D ambiguous. The sample was blood. The CDR3 bases are TGTGCCAGCACCCCGAGGAACTACGAGCAGTACTTC. Translated, it gives CASTPRNYEQYF.